These 30 T cell receptor beta chains share one sample of origin, sequenced in a study of metastatic and nonmetastatic thyroid tumors. TCRdb re-clonotyped the PCR reads via MiXCR. There are tens of thousands of clones in the sample; about 15% occur only once, and 3.6% lies in the top ten. Before thyroid surgery, none of the patients had received any treatment. The material sequenced was blood. The origin of the receptors is a female donor with papillary thyroid cancer or a benign thyroid nodule (not recorded which). Some clones in this sample may be carry-over from other donors' samples.

As for this clone: A read error may be the cause here, since a much bigger clone is one base away. The same CDR3 arises from other DNA sequences in this sample as well. The genes are TRBV19 and TRBJ1-6; D remains ambiguous. The germline V gene encodes CDR1 LNHDA and CDR2 SQIVND (reference sequence). There are 15 residues in the CDR3. The CDR3 sequence: CASSQTSSHNSPLHF. The CDR3 DNA reads TGTGCCAGTAGCCAAACAAGCTCCCATAATTCACCCCTCCACTTT.

This clone was observed many times. A much larger clone differs from this one at a single base, so this may be a read error. Because it lacks the conserved phenylalanine or tryptophan at the end, this CDR3 is likely a read error. The genes are TRBV6-2 or TRBV6-3 and TRBJ1-2; D may be TRBD1 (6 bases). Germline V gene sequence: CDR1 MNHEY, CDR2 SVGEGT. V was clipped by 2 bases and J by 3 bases, with 7 bases between them. The CDR3 loop spans 13 amino acids. The CDR3 loop reads CASSYEGDYGYTL. Here the CDR3 DNA reads TGTGCCAGCAGTTACGAGGGGGACTATGGCTACACCCTC.

This clone occurred many times. The chain joins TRBV15 to TRBJ1-6; D not resolved. Per the germline V gene, CDR1 is LNHNV and CDR2 is YYDKDF (reference sequence). The CDR3 is 18 amino acids. Trimming removed 2 bases from V and 0 bases from J, with 14 bases in between. DNA of the CDR3: TGTGCCACCAGCAGACGCGGGAATGTGAGCTCCTATAATTCACCCCTCCACTTT. Protein: CATSRRGNVSSYNSPLHF.

At least ten counts were recorded for this clone. The V and J genes are TRBV10-2 and TRBJ2-7; D perhaps matches TRBD1 (6 bases). The CDR3 consists of 13 residues. Trimming left V 7 bases short and J 4 bases short, with 14 bases between. Looked up from germline, CDR1 is WSHSY and CDR2 is SAAADI. CDR3 amino acids: CASNHGQTYEQYF. The DNA for the CDR3 is TGCGCCAGCAACCACGGACAGACGTACGAGCAGTACTTC.

This clone was counted ten times or more. The chain uses TRBV11-2 and TRBJ2-2, with 10 bases identical to TRBD1. CDR3 size: 16 residues. J lost 0 bases, V lost 10 bases, and 8 bases had no gene match. CDR1 is SGHAT and CDR2 is FQNNGV in the germline V gene. The CDR3 bases are TGTGCCACCTGGGACAGGGGCGTCGCGAACACCGGGGAGCTGTTTTTT. It specifies CATWDRGVANTGELFF. The variable domain in full, completed from reference TRBV11-2 and TRBJ2-2, reads EAGVAQSPRYKIIEKRQSVAFWCNPISGHATLYWYQQILGQGPKLLIQFQNNGVVDDSQLPKDRFSAERLKGVDSTLKIQPAKLEDSAVYLCATWDRGVANTGELFFGEGSRLTVL.

Details on this clone: A much larger clone differs from this one at a single base, so this may be a read error. The chain combines TRBV18 with TRBJ2-7, with 12 bases identical to TRBD1. This CDR3 spans 14 amino acids. Germline CDR1 reads KGHSH; CDR2 reads LQKENI. CDR3: CVSSPGTGGDEQYF. CDR3 DNA: TGTGTCAGCTCACCCGGGACAGGGGGCGACGAGCAGTACTTC. Complete variable domain (other parts from reference TRBV18 and TRBJ2-7): NAGVMQNPRHLVRRRGQEARLRCSPMKGHSHVYWYRQLPEEGLKFMVYLQKENIIDESGMPKERFSAEFPKEGPSILRIQQVVRGDSAAYFCVSSPGTGGDEQYFGPGTRLTVT.

About this clone: Just one base apart from a much larger clone, this may be a read error. The J gene is TRBJ2-3, the V gene TRBV30; weak D call: TRBD2 (6 bases). Trimming removed 7 bases at V and 5 bases at J, with 22 bases between. In germline, CDR1 is GTSNPN, CDR2 SVGIG (reference sequence). The CDR3 has 15 amino acids. The CDR3 bases are TGTGCCTTGGCTCTCCGGGGCGGGGTGGGAGATACGCAGTATTTT. Translating it yields CALALRGGVGDTQYF.

This clone was recorded only once. This could be a read error, since a much larger clone is one nucleotide away. This sequence joins TRBV11-2 and TRBJ2-3; tentative D call: TRBD1 (6 bases). CDR3 size: 18 residues. From germline, CDR1 is SGHAT and CDR2 FQNNGV. V gave up 5 bases and J gave up 0 bases, with 21 bases separating them. CDR3 in amino acids: CASSPYGRGVESTDTQYF. CDR3 nucleotides: TGTGCCAGCAGCCCGTATGGCAGGGGAGTTGAGAGCACAGATACGCAGTATTTT.

The J gene is TRBJ1-6, the V gene TRBV6-2 or TRBV6-3; D is unclear. Germline loops: CDR1 MNHEY, CDR2 SVGEGT. CDR3 length: 17 residues. Between the trimmed V and J ends, which lost 6 bases and 8 bases, there was a span of 23 bases. The CDR3 DNA follows: TGTGCCAGCAGCCCCCACATGGGCGGTATATTTGATTCACCCCTCCACTTT. It translates to CASSPHMGGIFDSPLHF.

This clone occurred many times. V and J are TRBV6-1 and TRBJ2-3; 8 nucleotides align to TRBD2. J was trimmed by 5 bases and V by 6 bases; bases with no gene match: 10. The length of the CDR3 is 15 residues. Germline V CDR1 and CDR2: MNHNS, SASEGT. The CDR3 bases are TGTGCCAGCAGCCCGGCAGGGGCGGGAGGAGATACGCAGTATTTT. It yields the protein CASSPAGAGGDTQYF.

In its sample, this clone was seen many times. The chain employs TRBV5-1 and TRBJ2-4; 8 bases line up with TRBD1. This CDR3 region has 15 residues. CDR1 is SGHRS, CDR2 YFSETQ, per germline. Trimming removed 0 bases from V and 5 bases from J; junction bases left unmatched: 4. The CDR3 protein is CASSLVTGEENIQYF. The CDR3 bases are TGCGCCAGCAGCTTGGTGACAGGGGAAGAAAACATTCAGTACTTC.

This clone came up many times. This chain uses TRBV2 with TRBJ1-3; D is uncertain. The CDR3 extends over 13 amino acids. Trimming took 2 bases from V and 4 from J, leaving 6 bases between them. Germline V gene lookup returns CDR1 SNHLY and CDR2 FYNNEI. CDR3 loop: CASSESDGNTIYF. CDR3 nucleotide sequence: TGTGCCAGCAGTGAATCCGACGGAAACACCATATATTTT.

This clone was picked up many times. This sequence may be a read error, since a much larger clone differs from it by one base. Other DNA sequences of this sample code for an identical CDR3. The CDR3 loop is CASAVQGTTQPQHF. The CDR3 nucleotides read TGTGCCAGCGCCGTTCAGGGGACGACTCAGCCCCAGCATTTT. The chain couples TRBV2 to TRBJ1-5; D possibly corresponds to TRBD1 (6 bases). CDR3 length equals 14 residues. The V end was cut by 8 bases, the J end by 6 bases, with 17 bases between. Looked up from germline, CDR1 is SNHLY and CDR2 is FYNNEI.

This clone has at least ten counts. J is TRBJ1-6 and V is TRBV19; D gene uncertain. This CDR3 has 14 residues. Trimming took 8 bases from V and 9 from J, leaving 17 bases between them. Germline CDR1 reads LNHDA; CDR2 reads SQIVND (reference sequence). For the CDR3, the DNA is TGTGCCAGTCATCGTGGAATGGAGAGTTCACCCCTCCACTTT. Protein: CASHRGMESSPLHF. Filled out from reference TRBV19 and TRBJ1-6, the complete variable domain reads DGGITQSPKYLFRKEGQNVTLSCEQNLNHDAMYWYRQDPGQGLRLIYYSQIVNDFQKGDIAEGYSVSREKKESFPLTVTSAQKNPTAFYLCASHRGMESSPLHFGNGTRLTVT.

As concerns this clone: A clone one base away is much larger, so this may be a read error. The gene calls are TRBV28 and TRBJ2-4; the D gene is possibly TRBD1 (6 bases). The CDR3 has 14 residues. Germline assignment: CDR1 MDHEN and CDR2 SYDVKM. V was pared by 5 bases and J by 8 bases, with 16 bases between. The DNA of the CDR3 is TGTGCCAGCAGTGGCCACAGGGTGCCGGACATTCAGTACTTC. It codes for CASSGHRVPDIQYF.

On this clone: One end of the junction is discordant with germline, which a read error may explain. The CDR3 reads CASSQRLPIAYSEQFF. CDR3 nucleotides: TGTGCCAGCAGCCAACGACTACCTATAGCCTACAGTGAGCAGTTCTTC. The J gene is TRBJ2-1, the V gene TRBV4-2; D perhaps matches TRBD2 (5 bases). The CDR3 contains 16 residues. The germline CDR1 and CDR2 sequences are LGHNA and YNFKEQ.

In this sample, this clone turned up many times. This chain links TRBV2 with TRBJ2-7, with TRBD1 matching 9 bases. There are 15 residues in the CDR3. J lost 6 bases, V lost 2 bases, and 8 bases had no gene match. The germline V gene has CDR1 SNHLY and CDR2 FYNNEI. The CDR3 loop is CASSEYSQDRGEQYF. Here the CDR3 DNA reads TGTGCCAGCAGTGAATACAGCCAGGACAGGGGCGAGCAGTACTTC.

Regarding this clone: Given a much more abundant clone one base away, this may be a read error. Within the sample, other DNA sequences also encode this same CDR3. The V and J genes are TRBV4-1 and TRBJ2-1; D could derive from TRBD1 or TRBD2 (5 bases each). CDR1 and CDR2 from the germline V gene are MGHRA and YSYEKL. The CDR3 contains 16 residues. The V gene lost 4 bases and the J gene lost 5 bases, with 18 bases spanning the gap. The CDR3, as DNA: TGCGCCAGCAGCCTCATCGCCGGGACCTTTAACAATGAGCAGTTCTTC. This gives the protein CASSLIAGTFNNEQFF.

On this clone itself: A much larger clone differs by one base, so this may be a read error. The sample holds other DNA sequences that translate to the same CDR3. The CDR3 loop is CASSYEGTSGGRNTQYF. The CDR3 bases are TGCGCCAGCAGCTATGAGGGAACTAGCGGGGGGCGGAATACGCAGTATTTT. The V call is TRBV5-1, the J call TRBJ2-3, with TRBD2 matching over 12 bases. The CDR3 totals 17 residues. Germline-derived CDR1 and CDR2 are SGHRS and YFSETQ. The V gene end was trimmed by 3 bases and the J gene end by 7 bases; junction bases not matched to a gene: 12. Variable domain in full (rest from reference TRBV5-1 and TRBJ2-3): KAGVTQTPRYLIKTRGQQVTLSCSPISGHRSVSWYQQTPGQGLQFLFEYFSETQRNKGNFPGRFSGRQFSNSRSEMNVSTLELGDSALYLCASSYEGTSGGRNTQYFGPGTRLTVL.

This clone was recorded at least ten times. The chain carries TRBV3-1 and TRBJ1-2, with D hard to call. CDR1 LGHDT and CDR2 YNNKEL come from the germline V gene (reference sequence). V was clipped by 4 bases and J by 8 bases, with 11 bases between them. The CDR3 is made up of 12 amino acids. DNA of the CDR3: TGTGCCAGCAGCCGCGGCGGTACGGGCTACACCTTC. Amino acids: CASSRGGTGYTF.

This clone has more than one count but fewer than ten. This may be a read error: a much more frequent sequence differs by one nucleotide. The V gene is TRBV5-4, the J gene TRBJ2-2; 8 bases are a match to TRBD2. V lost 0 bases, J lost 6 bases, and 10 bases stayed unmatched. CDR3 length equals 17 residues. Germline V gives CDR1 SGHNT, CDR2 YYREEE (reference sequence). The DNA of the CDR3 is TGTGCCAGCAGCTTGGCCCGCGGCGGGGGGTCCCCCGGGGAGCTGTTTTTT. Translated, it gives CASSLARGGGSPGELFF. Filled out from reference TRBV5-4 and TRBJ2-2, the complete variable domain reads ETGVTQSPTHLIKTRGQQVTLRCSSQSGHNTVSWYQQALGQGPQFIFQYYREEENGRGNFPPRFSGLQFPNYSSELNVNALELDDSALYLCASSLARGGGSPGELFFGEGSRLTVL.

This rearrangement joins TRBV19 to TRBJ1-5; D not resolved. V was shortened by 1 base and J by 3 bases, with 10 bases between the two germline ends. The CDR3 runs to 15 residues. Germline CDR1 reads LNHDA; CDR2 reads SQIVND (reference sequence). The CDR3 DNA reads TGTGCCAGTAGTATAGTTAGGGAAATCAATCAGCCCCAGCATTTT. Translated, it gives CASSIVREINQPQHF.

This clone was counted many times. CDR3 amino acids: CASSPTRGGMEFGETQYF. The CDR3 DNA reads as TGTGCCAGCAGTCCCACCCGCGGGGGGATGGAGTTCGGAGAGACCCAGTACTTC. The rearrangement joins TRBV6-1 to TRBJ2-5; 8 positions match TRBD2. Germline V gene data show CDR1 as MNHNS and CDR2 as SASEGT. The CDR3 sequence is 18 residues long. J gave up 4 bases and V 5 bases, and 18 bases lay outside the gene matches.

A remark on this clone: A much larger clone lies one base from this, so it may be a read error. The sample contains more than one DNA sequence encoding this CDR3. V usage is TRBV3-1 and J usage is TRBJ2-5, with a tentative D call TRBD2 (6 bases). V lost 1 base and J 5 bases, leaving 14 bases between the germline ends. The CDR3 spans 15 residues. Germline CDR1 reads LGHDT; CDR2 reads YNNKEL (reference sequence). Written as DNA, the CDR3 is TGTGCCAGCAGCCAAGGTTCTACTAGCATGGAGACCCAGTACTTC. This gives the protein CASSQGSTSMETQYF.

At least ten counts were recorded for this clone. This chain uses TRBV7-2 with TRBJ2-5; the match to TRBD1 covers 12 bases. This CDR3 contains 16 residues. Trimming cost V 5 bases and J 4 bases; bases outside gene matches: 8. CDR1 and CDR2 (germline): SGHTA, FQGNSA. This CDR3 is CASSPGQGAGGETQYF. DNA for the CDR3: TGTGCCAGCAGCCCGGGACAGGGGGCGGGAGGAGAGACCCAGTACTTC. The full variable domain, completed using reference TRBV7-2 and TRBJ2-5, is GAGVSQSPSNKVTEKGKDVELRCDPISGHTALYWYRQSLGQGLEFLIYFQGNSAPDKSGLPSDRFSAERTGGSVSTLTIQRTQQEDSAVYLCASSPGQGAGGETQYFGPGTRLLVL.

This clone was found a few times. The rearrangement links TRBV6-1 to TRBJ1-2; 7 bases match TRBD1. The length of the CDR3 is 17 residues. J lost 4 bases, V lost 6 bases, and 17 bases had no gene match. Germline lookup yields CDR1 MNHNS and CDR2 SASEGT. CDR3 bases: TGTGCCAGCAGCCCGATAGGGACAGTACCCCAAGTCTATGGCTACACCTTC. The encoded protein is CASSPIGTVPQVYGYTF.

Worth noting for this clone: A much larger clonotype is one base distant, so this may be a read error. V gene TRBV27 combines with J gene TRBJ2-6; 10 bases fit TRBD1. Germline V gene lookup returns CDR1 MNHEY and CDR2 SMNVEV (reference sequence). The CDR3 loop spans 17 amino acids. The chain's CDR3 is CTSSIRQGAYWANVLTF. The CDR3 DNA is TGTACCAGCAGTATTAGACAGGGGGCGTATTGGGCCAACGTCCTGACTTTC.

This clone has only a few counts. It may be a read error: a sequence one base away is much more abundant. The genes are TRBV3-1 and TRBJ1-1; 7 bases are shared with TRBD1. Trimming removed 5 bases from V and 4 bases from J; junction bases left unmatched: 10. The CDR3 has 15 amino acids. The germline CDR1 and CDR2 sequences are LGHDT and YNNKEL (reference sequence). CDR3 sequence: CASSFVGTEATEAFF. In DNA form, the CDR3 reads TGTGCCAGCAGCTTCGTCGGGACAGAGGCCACTGAAGCTTTCTTT.

Only a few counts were recorded for this clone. This could be a read error, since a much larger clone is one nucleotide away. This chain uses TRBV6-6 with TRBJ2-5; the D gene is possibly TRBD1 (5 bases). The CDR3 is 16 amino acids. The germline CDR1 and CDR2 sequences are MNHNY and SVGAGI (reference sequence). The CDR3 region is CASSYSKSDIGETHYF. Written as DNA, the CDR3 is TGTGCCAGCAGTTACTCGAAATCGGACATTGGAGAGACCCATTACTTC.

This clone was observed at least ten times. V gene TRBV20-1 combines with J gene TRBJ1-1; the D gene is possibly TRBD1 (6 bases). The CDR3 loop spans 15 amino acids. Germline loops: CDR1 DFQATT, CDR2 SNEGSKA (reference sequence). This CDR3 is CRLGGTPKGNTEAFF. The CDR3 DNA reads as TGCAGATTAGGGGGGACACCCAAGGGGAACACTGAAGCTTTCTTT.